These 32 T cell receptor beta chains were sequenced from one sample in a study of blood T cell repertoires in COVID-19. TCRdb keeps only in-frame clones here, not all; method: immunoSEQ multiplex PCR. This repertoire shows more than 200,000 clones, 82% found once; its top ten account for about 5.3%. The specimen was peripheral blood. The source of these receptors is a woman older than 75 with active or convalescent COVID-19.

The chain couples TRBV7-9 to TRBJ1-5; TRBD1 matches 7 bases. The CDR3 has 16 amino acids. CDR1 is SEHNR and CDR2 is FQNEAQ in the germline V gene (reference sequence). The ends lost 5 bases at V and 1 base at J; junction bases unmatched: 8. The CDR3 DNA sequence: TGTGCCAGCAGCCCTGACAGGGCGGACAGCAATCAGCCCCAGCATTTT. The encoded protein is CASSPDRADSNQPQHF.

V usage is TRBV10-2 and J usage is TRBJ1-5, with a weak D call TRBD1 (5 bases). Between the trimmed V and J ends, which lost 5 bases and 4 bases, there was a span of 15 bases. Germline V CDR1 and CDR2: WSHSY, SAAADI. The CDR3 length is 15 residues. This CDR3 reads CASSLSGIGNQPQHF. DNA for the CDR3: TGCGCCAGCAGTTTGTCAGGGATTGGAAATCAGCCCCAGCATTTT.

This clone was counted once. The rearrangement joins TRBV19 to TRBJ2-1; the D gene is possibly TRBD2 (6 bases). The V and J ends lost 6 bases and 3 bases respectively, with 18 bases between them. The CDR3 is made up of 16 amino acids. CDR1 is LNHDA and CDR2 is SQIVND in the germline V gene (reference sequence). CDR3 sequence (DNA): TGTGCCAGTAGCGGCGGGACCTCCAACTTCTACAATGAGCAGTTCTTC. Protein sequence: CASSGGTSNFYNEQFF.

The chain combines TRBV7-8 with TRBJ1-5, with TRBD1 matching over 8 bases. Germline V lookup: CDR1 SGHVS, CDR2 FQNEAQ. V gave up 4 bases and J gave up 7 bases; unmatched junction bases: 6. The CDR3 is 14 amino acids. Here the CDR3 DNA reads TGTGCCAGCAGCTCCCAGGGGGCCGAGCAGCCCCAGCATTTT. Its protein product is CASSSQGAEQPQHF.

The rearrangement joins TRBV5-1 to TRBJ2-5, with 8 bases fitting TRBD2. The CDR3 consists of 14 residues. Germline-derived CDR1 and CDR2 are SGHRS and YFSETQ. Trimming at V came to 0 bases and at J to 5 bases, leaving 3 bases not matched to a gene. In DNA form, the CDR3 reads TGCGCCAGCAGCTTGGGGACTAGCAGGGAGACCCAGTACTTC. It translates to CASSLGTSRETQYF.

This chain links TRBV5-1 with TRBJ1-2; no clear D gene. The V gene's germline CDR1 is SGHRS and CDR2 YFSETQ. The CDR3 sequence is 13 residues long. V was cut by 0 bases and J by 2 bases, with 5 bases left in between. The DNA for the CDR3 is TGCGCCAGCAGCTTGGAACAGAACTATGGCTACACCTTC. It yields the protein CASSLEQNYGYTF.

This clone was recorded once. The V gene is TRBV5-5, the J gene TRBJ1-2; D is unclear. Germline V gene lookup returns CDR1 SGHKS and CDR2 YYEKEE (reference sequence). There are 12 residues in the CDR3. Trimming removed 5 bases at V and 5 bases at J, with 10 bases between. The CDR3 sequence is CASRTLYYGYTF. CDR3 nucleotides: TGTGCCAGCAGAACCCTCTATTATGGCTACACCTTC.

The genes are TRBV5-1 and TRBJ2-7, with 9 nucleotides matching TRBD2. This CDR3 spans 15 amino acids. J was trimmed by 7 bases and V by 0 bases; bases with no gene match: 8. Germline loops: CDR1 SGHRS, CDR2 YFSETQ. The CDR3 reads CASSLGRTSAREQYF. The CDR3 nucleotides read TGCGCCAGCAGCTTGGGGCGGACTAGCGCGCGAGAGCAGTACTTC.

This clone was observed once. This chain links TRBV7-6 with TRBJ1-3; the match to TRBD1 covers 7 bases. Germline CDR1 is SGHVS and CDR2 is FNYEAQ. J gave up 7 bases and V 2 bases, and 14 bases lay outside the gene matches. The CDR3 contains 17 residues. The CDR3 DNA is TGTGCCAGCAGCTTATACGACAGGGTGTTGAGTGGGAACACCATATATTTT. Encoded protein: CASSLYDRVLSGNTIYF.

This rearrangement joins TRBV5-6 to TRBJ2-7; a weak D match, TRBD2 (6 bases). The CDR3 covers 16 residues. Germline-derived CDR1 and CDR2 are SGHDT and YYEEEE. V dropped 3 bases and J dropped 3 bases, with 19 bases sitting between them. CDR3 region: CASSSPVRGMGYEQYF. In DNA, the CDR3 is TGTGCCAGCAGCTCCCCCGTTCGCGGGATGGGCTACGAGCAGTACTTC.

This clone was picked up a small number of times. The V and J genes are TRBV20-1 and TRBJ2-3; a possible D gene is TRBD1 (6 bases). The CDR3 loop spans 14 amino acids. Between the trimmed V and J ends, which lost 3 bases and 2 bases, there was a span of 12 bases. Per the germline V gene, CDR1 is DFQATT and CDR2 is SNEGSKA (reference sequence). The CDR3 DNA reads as TGCAGTGCTAGTGGGTCAGGGGTCACAGATACGCAGTATTTT. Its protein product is CSASGSGVTDTQYF.

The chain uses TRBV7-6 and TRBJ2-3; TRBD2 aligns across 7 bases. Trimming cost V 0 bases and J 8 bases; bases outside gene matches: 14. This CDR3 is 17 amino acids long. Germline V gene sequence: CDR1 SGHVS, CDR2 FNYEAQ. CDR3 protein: CASSLAPSGASGGTQYF. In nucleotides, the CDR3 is TGTGCCAGCAGCTTAGCGCCCAGCGGGGCCTCAGGTGGTACGCAGTATTTT.

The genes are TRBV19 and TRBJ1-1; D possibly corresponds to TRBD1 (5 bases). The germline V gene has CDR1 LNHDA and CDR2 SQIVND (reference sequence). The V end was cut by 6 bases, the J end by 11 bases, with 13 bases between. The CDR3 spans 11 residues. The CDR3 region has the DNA TGTGCCAGTAGGGAGGGGTGGAGGGCTTTCTTT. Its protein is CASREGWRAFF.

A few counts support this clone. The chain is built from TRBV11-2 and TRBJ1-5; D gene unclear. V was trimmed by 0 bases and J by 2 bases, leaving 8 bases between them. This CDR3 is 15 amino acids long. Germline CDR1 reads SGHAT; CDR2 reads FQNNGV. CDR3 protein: CASSLDTGGNQPQHF. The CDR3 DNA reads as TGTGCCAGCAGCTTAGACACGGGTGGCAATCAGCCCCAGCATTTT.

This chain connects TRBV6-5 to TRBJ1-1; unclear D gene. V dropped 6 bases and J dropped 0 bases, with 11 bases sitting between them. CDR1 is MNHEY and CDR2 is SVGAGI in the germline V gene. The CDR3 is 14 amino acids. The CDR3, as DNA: TGTGCCAGCAGGTCCACAGAGATGAACACTGAAGCTTTCTTT. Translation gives CASRSTEMNTEAFF.

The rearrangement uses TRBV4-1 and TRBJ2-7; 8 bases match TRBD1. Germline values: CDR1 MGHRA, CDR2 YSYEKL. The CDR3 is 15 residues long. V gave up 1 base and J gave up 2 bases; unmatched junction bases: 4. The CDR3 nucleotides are TGCGCCAGCAGCCAAGGGGTGGACAGGGCCTACGAGCAGTACTTC. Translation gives CASSQGVDRAYEQYF.

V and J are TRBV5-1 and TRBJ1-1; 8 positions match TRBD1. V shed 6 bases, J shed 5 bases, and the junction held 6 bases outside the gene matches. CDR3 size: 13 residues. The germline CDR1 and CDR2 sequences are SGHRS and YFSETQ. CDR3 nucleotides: TGCGCCAGCAACCTGGACAGGGCTACTGAAGCTTTCTTT. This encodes CASNLDRATEAFF.

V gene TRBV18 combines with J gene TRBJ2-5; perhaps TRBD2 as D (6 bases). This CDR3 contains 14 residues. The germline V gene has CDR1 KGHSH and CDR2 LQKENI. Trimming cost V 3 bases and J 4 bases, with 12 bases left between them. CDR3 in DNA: TGTGCCAGCTCACCCCAACTAGCTCGAGAGACCCAGTACTTC. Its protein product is CASSPQLARETQYF.

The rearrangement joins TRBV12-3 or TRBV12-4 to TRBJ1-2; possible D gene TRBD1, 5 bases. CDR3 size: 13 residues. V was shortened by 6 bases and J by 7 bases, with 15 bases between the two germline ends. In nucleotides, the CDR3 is TGTGCCAGCAGCGGGGGTCAGGGCGGTGGCTACACCTTC. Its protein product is CASSGGQGGGYTF.

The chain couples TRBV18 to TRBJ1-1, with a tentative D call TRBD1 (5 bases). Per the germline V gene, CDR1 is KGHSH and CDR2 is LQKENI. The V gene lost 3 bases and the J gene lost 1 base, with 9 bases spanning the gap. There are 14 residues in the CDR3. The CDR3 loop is CASSPIDRNTEAFF. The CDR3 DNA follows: TGTGCCAGCTCACCTATTGACAGGAACACTGAAGCTTTCTTT.

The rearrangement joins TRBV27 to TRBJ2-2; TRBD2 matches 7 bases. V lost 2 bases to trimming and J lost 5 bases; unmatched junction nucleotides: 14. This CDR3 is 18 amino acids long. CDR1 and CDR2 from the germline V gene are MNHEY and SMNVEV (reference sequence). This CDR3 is CASSLRRDTGRETGELFF. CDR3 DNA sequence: TGTGCCAGCAGTTTAAGGAGGGATACTGGGAGGGAGACCGGGGAGCTGTTTTTT.

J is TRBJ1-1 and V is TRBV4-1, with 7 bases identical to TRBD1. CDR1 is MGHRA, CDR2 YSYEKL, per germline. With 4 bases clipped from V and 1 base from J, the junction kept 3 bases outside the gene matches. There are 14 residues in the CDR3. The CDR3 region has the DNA TGCGCCAGCAGCCTCGGGACAGAGAACACTGAAGCTTTCTTT. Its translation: CASSLGTENTEAFF.

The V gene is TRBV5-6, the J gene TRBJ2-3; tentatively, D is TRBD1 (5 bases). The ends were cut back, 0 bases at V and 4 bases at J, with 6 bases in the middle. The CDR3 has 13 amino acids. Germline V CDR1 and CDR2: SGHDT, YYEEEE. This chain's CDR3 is CASSLDRSDTQYF. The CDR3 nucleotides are TGTGCCAGCAGCTTGGACAGGTCAGATACGCAGTATTTT.

CDR3 region: CASSQKAGTGELFF. CDR3 nucleotide sequence: TGTGCCAGCAGCCAAAAGGCAGGGACCGGGGAGCTGTTTTTT. This rearrangement joins TRBV3-1 (or the pseudogene TRBV3-2) to TRBJ2-2, with D possibly being TRBD1 (5 bases). Germline CDR1 reads LGHDT; CDR2 reads YNNKEL (reference sequence). The CDR3 extends over 14 amino acids. The germline V and J ends were trimmed by 2 bases and 5 bases, with 9 bases remaining between them.

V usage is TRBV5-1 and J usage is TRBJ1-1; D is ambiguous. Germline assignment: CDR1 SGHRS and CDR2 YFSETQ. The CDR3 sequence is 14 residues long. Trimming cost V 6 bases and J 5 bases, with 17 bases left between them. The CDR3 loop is CASNYEGARTEAFF. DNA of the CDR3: TGCGCCAGCAACTACGAGGGAGCACGGACTGAAGCTTTCTTT.

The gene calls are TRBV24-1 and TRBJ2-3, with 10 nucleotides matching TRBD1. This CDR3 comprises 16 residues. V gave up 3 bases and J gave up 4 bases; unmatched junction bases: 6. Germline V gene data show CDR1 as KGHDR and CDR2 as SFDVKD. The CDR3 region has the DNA TGTGCCACCAGTGATGTAGGGACAGGGGCCCCAGATACGCAGTATTTT. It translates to CATSDVGTGAPDTQYF.

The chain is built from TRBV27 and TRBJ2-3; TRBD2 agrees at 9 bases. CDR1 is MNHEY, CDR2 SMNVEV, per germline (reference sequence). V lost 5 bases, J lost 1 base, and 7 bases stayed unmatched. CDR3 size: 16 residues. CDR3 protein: CASSLQAGGRTDTQYF. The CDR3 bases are TGTGCCAGCAGTCTGCAAGCGGGGGGCCGCACAGATACGCAGTATTTT.

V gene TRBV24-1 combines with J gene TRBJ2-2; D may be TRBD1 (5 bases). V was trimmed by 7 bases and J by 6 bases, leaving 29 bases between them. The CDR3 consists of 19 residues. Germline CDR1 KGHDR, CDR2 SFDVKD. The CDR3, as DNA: TGTGCCACCAGGGACAACCGCGGTAACAGCTGTTTTATGGCCGGGGAGCTGTTTTTT. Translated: CATRDNRGNSCFMAGELFF.

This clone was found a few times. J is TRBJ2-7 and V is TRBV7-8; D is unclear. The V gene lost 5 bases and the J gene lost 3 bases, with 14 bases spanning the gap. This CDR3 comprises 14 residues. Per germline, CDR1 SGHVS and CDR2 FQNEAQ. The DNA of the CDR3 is TGTGCCAGCAGCCCAGGTGGTTTAGGCTACGAGCAGTACTTC. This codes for CASSPGGLGYEQYF.

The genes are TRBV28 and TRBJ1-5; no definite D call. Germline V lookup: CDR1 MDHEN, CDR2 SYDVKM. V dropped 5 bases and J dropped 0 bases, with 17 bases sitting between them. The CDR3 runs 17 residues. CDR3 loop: CASSPLGPNYSNQPQHF. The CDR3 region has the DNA TGTGCCAGCAGTCCACTAGGACCGAATTATAGCAATCAGCCCCAGCATTTT.

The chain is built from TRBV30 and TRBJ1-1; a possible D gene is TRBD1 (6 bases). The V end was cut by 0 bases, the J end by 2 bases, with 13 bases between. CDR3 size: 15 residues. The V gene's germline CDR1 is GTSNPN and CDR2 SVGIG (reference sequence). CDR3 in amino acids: CAWSVLGTFNTEAFF. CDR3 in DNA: TGTGCCTGGAGTGTACTTGGGACATTTAACACTGAAGCTTTCTTT.

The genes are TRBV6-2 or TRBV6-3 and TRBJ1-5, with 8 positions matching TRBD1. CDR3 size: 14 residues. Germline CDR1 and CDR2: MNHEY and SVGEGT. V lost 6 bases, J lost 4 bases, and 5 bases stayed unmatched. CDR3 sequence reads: CASSPTGVNQPQHF. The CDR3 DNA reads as TGTGCCAGCAGCCCGACAGGGGTGAATCAGCCCCAGCATTTT.